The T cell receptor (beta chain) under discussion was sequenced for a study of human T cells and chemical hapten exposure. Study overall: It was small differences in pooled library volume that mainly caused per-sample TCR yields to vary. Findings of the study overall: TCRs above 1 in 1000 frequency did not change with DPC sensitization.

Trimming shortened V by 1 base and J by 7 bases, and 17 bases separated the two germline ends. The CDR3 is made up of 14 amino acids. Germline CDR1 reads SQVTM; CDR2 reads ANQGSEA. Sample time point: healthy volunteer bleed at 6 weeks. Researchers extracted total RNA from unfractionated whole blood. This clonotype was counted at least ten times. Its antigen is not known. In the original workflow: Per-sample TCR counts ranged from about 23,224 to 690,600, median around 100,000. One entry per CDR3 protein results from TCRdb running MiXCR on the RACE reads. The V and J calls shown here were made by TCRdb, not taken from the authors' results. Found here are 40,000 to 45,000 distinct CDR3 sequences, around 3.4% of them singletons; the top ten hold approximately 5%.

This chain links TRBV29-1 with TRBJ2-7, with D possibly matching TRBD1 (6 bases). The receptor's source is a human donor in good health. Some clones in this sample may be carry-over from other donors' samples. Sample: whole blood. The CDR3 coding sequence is TGCAGCGTTGAAGGCGGAGCAGGGGTGGGTGAGCAGTACTTC. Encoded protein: CSVEGGAGVGEQYF.